Shown below are 32 T cell receptor beta chains from a single sample sequenced in a study of shared clonotypes between healthy human individuals. It was CD45RO-negative cells, positively selected for CCR7, that made up naive CD8 cells, with terminally differentiated effector memory CD45RA+ cells excluded. The assay was immunoSEQ multiplex PCR, and TCRdb's table has in-frame clones only and misses some. The sample lists under 850,000 clones, around 93% occurring once. Sample: naive CD8+ T cells sorted from blood. These receptors were obtained from a man aged 25-40 years in good health.

This chain connects TRBV6-1 to TRBJ2-2, with D unresolved. Trimming left V 0 bases short and J 1 base short, with 12 bases between. Germline V gene sequence: CDR1 MNHNS, CDR2 SASEGT. The CDR3 totals 17 residues. The CDR3 region is CASSEARRRMNTGELFF. Here the CDR3 DNA reads TGTGCCAGCAGTGAAGCCAGGCGGCGGATGAACACCGGGGAGCTGTTTTTT.

The count of this clone is one. This chain connects TRBV7-8 to TRBJ2-2, with 10 positions matching TRBD2. The CDR3 loop spans 17 amino acids. The V gene end was trimmed by 2 bases and the J gene end by 5 bases; junction bases not matched to a gene: 8. Germline V gene data show CDR1 as SGHVS and CDR2 as FQNEAQ. The CDR3 loop reads CASSLYTAGGPTGELFF. The CDR3 region has the DNA TGTGCCAGCAGCTTATACACAGCGGGAGGGCCGACCGGGGAGCTGTTTTTT.

This CDR3 is CATNLGPYEQYF. Written as DNA, the CDR3 is TGTGCCACCAACTTGGGACCCTACGAGCAGTACTTC. The rearrangement uses TRBV28 and TRBJ2-7, with D possibly called TRBD1 or TRBD2 (5 bases each). Germline V gene data show CDR1 as MDHEN and CDR2 as SYDVKM. The CDR3 length is 12 residues. V shed 10 bases and J shed 2 bases, with 12 bases lying between them.

This chain uses TRBV19 with TRBJ2-7; TRBD2 matches 9 bases. Trimming removed 5 bases from V and 3 bases from J; junction bases left unmatched: 5. The CDR3 covers 14 residues. The germline V gene has CDR1 LNHDA and CDR2 SQIVND (reference sequence). This chain's CDR3 is CASSPAGGFYEQYF. Here the CDR3 DNA reads TGTGCCAGTAGTCCAGCGGGAGGTTTCTACGAGCAGTACTTC.

This clone was seen a handful of times. The gene calls are TRBV13 and TRBJ2-7; D might be TRBD2 (5 bases). Trimming took 4 bases from V and 1 from J, leaving 5 bases between them. The CDR3 consists of 12 residues. Germline lookup yields CDR1 PRHDT and CDR2 FYEKMQ (reference sequence). In DNA, the CDR3 is TGTGCCAGCAGCTCGGGATCCTACGAGCAGTACTTC. Translation: CASSSGSYEQYF.

This chain uses TRBV13 with TRBJ2-1; the D call may be TRBD1 or TRBD2 (6 bases each). CDR1 and CDR2 from the germline V gene are PRHDT and FYEKMQ (reference sequence). This CDR3 has 14 residues. The germline V and J ends were trimmed by 10 bases and 9 bases, with 22 bases remaining between them. The CDR3 loop is CATAEWSEGGEQFF. DNA for the CDR3: TGTGCCACCGCCGAATGGAGCGAGGGGGGTGAGCAGTTCTTC.

The CDR3 DNA is TGCGCCAGCAGCTTCGGTCGGAGCTCCTACAATGAGCAGTTCTTC. Translated, it gives CASSFGRSSYNEQFF. The chain couples TRBV5-1 to TRBJ2-1; D is uncertain. The length of the CDR3 is 15 residues. Germline CDR1 reads SGHRS; CDR2 reads YFSETQ. The germline V and J ends were trimmed by 2 bases and 0 bases, with 9 bases remaining between them. Drawing the rest from reference TRBV5-1 and TRBJ2-1, the complete variable domain is KAGVTQTPRYLIKTRGQQVTLSCSPISGHRSVSWYQQTPGQGLQFLFEYFSETQRNKGNFPGRFSGRQFSNSRSEMNVSTLELGDSALYLCASSFGRSSYNEQFFGPGTRLTVL.

The chain is built from TRBV11-2 and TRBJ2-1; D tentatively fits TRBD1 or TRBD2 (5 bases each). The CDR3 extends over 16 amino acids. Per the germline V gene, CDR1 is SGHAT and CDR2 is FQNNGV. V lost 6 bases to trimming and J lost 2 bases, with 17 bases between them. CDR3 sequence (DNA): TGTGCCAGCAGGGGGGTGGAGGACCCGACCTACAATGAGCAGTTCTTC. Its protein product is CASRGVEDPTYNEQFF.

This clone was observed a single time. The gene calls are TRBV28 and TRBJ2-2; 9 bases line up with TRBD1. The V and J ends lost 4 bases and 4 bases, in that order; junction bases with no gene match: 7. The germline gives CDR1 MDHEN, CDR2 SYDVKM. The CDR3 is 16 residues long. CDR3 sequence (DNA): TGTGCCAGCAGTTATACAGGGGGCTTCGGCACCGGGGAGCTGTTTTTT. Residues: CASSYTGGFGTGELFF. Full variable domain (outside the CDR3, taken from reference TRBV28 and TRBJ2-2): DVKVTQSSRYLVKRTGEKVFLECVQDMDHENMFWYRQDPGLGLRLIYFSYDVKMKEKGDIPEGYSVSREKKERFSLILESASTNQTSMYLCASSYTGGFGTGELFFGEGSRLTVL.

This chain uses TRBV7-9 with TRBJ2-3; 8 bases fit TRBD1. Germline values: CDR1 SEHNR, CDR2 FQNEAQ (reference sequence). The CDR3 extends over 15 amino acids. With V trimmed by 4 bases and J by 1 base, 4 bases remained unmatched. CDR3 sequence: CASSSGTGRTDTQYF. The CDR3 region has the DNA TGTGCCAGCAGCTCTGGGACAGGCCGCACAGATACGCAGTATTTT.

A single count supports this clone. V usage is TRBV4-1 and J usage is TRBJ2-5; unclear D gene. Germline CDR1 and CDR2: MGHRA and YSYEKL. CDR3 length: 15 residues. The V gene lost 0 bases and the J gene lost 5 bases, with 13 bases spanning the gap. CDR3 region: CASSQDAPSHETQYF. CDR3 sequence (DNA): TGCGCCAGCAGCCAAGACGCGCCTAGTCACGAGACCCAGTACTTC.

J is TRBJ1-1 and V is TRBV4-3; TRBD1 agrees at 8 bases. Germline-derived CDR1 and CDR2 are LGHNA and YSLEER. Unmatched junction bases numbered 6, after V lost 4 bases and J lost 2 bases. The CDR3 totals 15 residues. As DNA, the CDR3 is TGCGCCAGCAGCCTGACAGGGGACACTAACACTGAAGCTTTCTTT. Its protein is CASSLTGDTNTEAFF.

The V and J genes are TRBV6-1 and TRBJ1-5; D not resolved. This CDR3 contains 15 residues. V was trimmed by 7 bases and J by 0 bases, leaving 13 bases between them. The germline gives CDR1 MNHNS, CDR2 SASEGT. The CDR3 spells CASKPTQNSNQPQHF. CDR3 nucleotides: TGTGCCAGCAAGCCTACGCAAAATAGCAATCAGCCCCAGCATTTT.

The chain couples TRBV7-2 to TRBJ2-2; 14 nucleotides align to TRBD2. Germline CDR1 reads SGHTA; CDR2 reads FQGNSA. This CDR3 spans 15 amino acids. Trimming cost V 7 bases and J 7 bases; bases outside gene matches: 5. The CDR3 reads CASTGTSGSLGELFF. Written as DNA, the CDR3 is TGTGCCAGCACCGGGACTAGCGGGAGTCTCGGGGAGCTGTTTTTT.

The chain employs TRBV27 and TRBJ2-7; D call uncertain. The ends were cut back, 0 bases at V and 0 bases at J, with 9 bases in the middle. The CDR3 extends over 15 amino acids. Germline CDR1 reads MNHEY; CDR2 reads SMNVEV (reference sequence). Written as DNA, the CDR3 is TGTGCCAGCAGTTTATCACACGAGATCTCCTACGAGCAGTACTTC. Translation gives CASSLSHEISYEQYF.

The rearrangement uses TRBV28 and TRBJ1-3, with D possibly TRBD1 on 6 matching bases. This CDR3 has 15 amino acids. The V gene lost 8 bases and the J gene lost 2 bases, with 16 bases spanning the gap. Germline assignment: CDR1 MDHEN and CDR2 SYDVKM. The DNA of the CDR3 is TGTGCCAGCCAATCTATAGGGGGTGCTGGAAACACCATATATTTT. Protein: CASQSIGGAGNTIYF.

The chain is built from TRBV29-1 and TRBJ2-5; 10 nucleotides line up with TRBD2. The length of the CDR3 is 14 residues. Germline V CDR1 and CDR2: SQVTM, ANQGSEA. The ends lost 7 bases at V and 3 bases at J; junction bases unmatched: 8. This chain's CDR3 is CSAGLAEPEETQYF. The CDR3 coding sequence is TGCAGCGCTGGACTAGCGGAGCCCGAAGAGACCCAGTACTTC.

The rearrangement uses TRBV19 and TRBJ2-1; 7 bases are shared with TRBD2. V gave up 7 bases and J gave up 8 bases; unmatched junction bases: 11. The CDR3 consists of 14 residues. CDR1 is LNHDA and CDR2 is SQIVND in the germline V gene (reference sequence). The CDR3 spells CASISPTSWYEQFF. CDR3 sequence (DNA): TGTGCCAGTATCTCCCCGACTAGCTGGTATGAGCAGTTCTTC.

The chain links TRBV7-2 to TRBJ1-1; D unresolved. The germline gives CDR1 SGHTA, CDR2 FQGNSA. V dropped 5 bases and J dropped 6 bases, with 13 bases sitting between them. This CDR3 comprises 13 residues. DNA for the CDR3: TGTGCCAGCAGCCCAAGCACATCCCCTGAAGCTTTCTTT. It is translated as CASSPSTSPEAFF. Combining the CDR3 with reference TRBV7-2 and TRBJ1-1 gives the whole variable domain GAGVSQSPSNKVTEKGKDVELRCDPISGHTALYWYRQSLGQGLEFLIYFQGNSAPDKSGLPSDRFSAERTGGSVSTLTIQRTQQEDSAVYLCASSPSTSPEAFFGQGTRLTVV.

A single count supports this clone. V is TRBV27 and J is TRBJ2-7, with D perhaps assigned TRBD1 or TRBD2 (5 bases each). V lost 2 bases and J 3 bases, leaving 11 bases between the germline ends. The CDR3 has 14 amino acids. The germline CDR1 and CDR2 sequences are MNHEY and SMNVEV (reference sequence). CDR3 region: CASSLGQGDYEQYF. The CDR3 coding sequence is TGTGCCAGCAGTTTAGGGCAGGGAGACTACGAGCAGTACTTC.

The chain is built from TRBV29-1 and TRBJ1-2; TRBD1 is a possible D gene (5 bases). The germline CDR1 and CDR2 sequences are SQVTM and ANQGSEA. CDR3 size: 13 residues. The ends were cut back, 6 bases at V and 2 bases at J, with 13 bases in the middle. Here the CDR3 reads CSVKRQKNYGYTF. The CDR3 DNA reads TGCAGCGTGAAAAGACAGAAAAACTATGGCTACACCTTC.

CDR3 sequence: CASSTHHPQVDRDIYEQYF. The CDR3 DNA is TGTGCCAGCAGTACGCACCACCCTCAAGTCGACAGGGATATCTACGAGCAGTACTTC. The chain employs TRBV27 and TRBJ2-7, with 7 bases matching TRBD1. The ends lost 5 bases at V and 3 bases at J; junction bases unmatched: 22. The germline V gene has CDR1 MNHEY and CDR2 SMNVEV (reference sequence). The CDR3 length is 19 residues.

J is TRBJ2-5 and V is TRBV10-3; 9 bases line up with TRBD2. J gave up 0 bases and V 6 bases, and 14 bases lay outside the gene matches. The CDR3 has 18 amino acids. Germline CDR1 is ENHRY and CDR2 is SYGVKD. DNA of the CDR3: TGTGCCATCAGCTTTAGACCGCCGGGACTAGCAGACCAAGAGACCCAGTACTTC. It encodes CAISFRPPGLADQETQYF.

The chain is built from TRBV28 and TRBJ2-2; tentatively, D is TRBD2 (5 bases). CDR3 size: 14 residues. In germline, CDR1 is MDHEN, CDR2 SYDVKM. Trimming stripped 5 bases from V and 4 bases from J, with 11 bases between. The CDR3 reads CASSPQRTTGELFF. Here the CDR3 DNA reads TGTGCCAGCAGTCCACAGCGGACCACCGGGGAGCTGTTTTTT.

The chain employs TRBV11-2 and TRBJ1-1, with D maybe TRBD1 (6 bases). The CDR3 contains 16 residues. Germline CDR1 reads SGHAT; CDR2 reads FQNNGV. Trimming removed 5 bases at V and 3 bases at J, with 19 bases between. The CDR3 is CASSPDSTTWDTEAFF. CDR3 coding DNA: TGTGCCAGCAGCCCGGACAGTACAACGTGGGACACTGAAGCTTTCTTT.

The chain joins TRBV27 to TRBJ1-5; D is undetermined. V lost 0 bases, J lost 7 bases, and 16 bases lay in between. Per the germline V gene, CDR1 is MNHEY and CDR2 is SMNVEV (reference sequence). CDR3 length: 16 residues. CDR3 sequence reads: CASSLSASGAEQPQHF. The DNA of the CDR3 is TGTGCCAGCAGTTTATCCGCGTCTGGAGCGGAACAGCCCCAGCATTTT.

This clone appeared a single time. The chain uses TRBV27 and TRBJ1-5; weak D call: TRBD1 (5 bases). The V end lost 0 bases, the J end lost 2 bases, and 11 bases lay between the germline ends. From germline, CDR1 is MNHEY and CDR2 SMNVEV (reference sequence). This CDR3 comprises 16 residues. The CDR3 spells CASSLSGGGGNQPQHF. The DNA for the CDR3 is TGTGCCAGCAGTTTATCCGGGGGGGGAGGCAATCAGCCCCAGCATTTT.

The chain links TRBV11-1 to TRBJ2-5, with D perhaps TRBD1 (6 bases). CDR3 length equals 16 residues. Trimming took 1 base from V and 2 from J, leaving 14 bases between them. The germline V gene encodes CDR1 SGHAT and CDR2 FQDESV (reference sequence). The CDR3 protein is CASSLVPDRRQETQYF. The CDR3 DNA sequence: TGTGCCAGCAGCTTAGTCCCGGACAGACGTCAAGAGACCCAGTACTTC.

V gene TRBV27 combines with J gene TRBJ2-5; TRBD2 matches at 9 bases. From germline, CDR1 is MNHEY and CDR2 SMNVEV (reference sequence). The CDR3 is made up of 15 amino acids. Unmatched junction bases numbered 6, after V lost 3 bases and J lost 4 bases. The CDR3 bases are TGTGCCAGCAGTTTGTCGGGCGGGAGGGGAGAGACCCAGTACTTC. This gives the protein CASSLSGGRGETQYF.

This rearrangement joins TRBV5-4 to TRBJ2-7, with 9 bases aligning to TRBD1. The germline CDR1 and CDR2 sequences are SGHNT and YYREEE (reference sequence). The V gene end was trimmed by 4 bases and the J gene end by 6 bases; junction bases not matched to a gene: 17. CDR3 length: 17 amino acids. The CDR3 nucleotides are TGTGCCAGCAGCCTGTACGGGACAGGGATGTTAAAGGGCGAGCAGTACTTC. Protein sequence: CASSLYGTGMLKGEQYF. The full variable domain, rest sourced from reference TRBV5-4 and TRBJ2-7, is ETGVTQSPTHLIKTRGQQVTLRCSSQSGHNTVSWYQQALGQGPQFIFQYYREEENGRGNFPPRFSGLQFPNYSSELNVNALELDDSALYLCASSLYGTGMLKGEQYFGPGTRLTVT.

This chain connects TRBV28 to TRBJ2-7; TRBD2 is a possible D gene (5 bases). Trimming pared 7 bases from V and 6 bases from J, leaving 16 bases between. Germline CDR1 and CDR2: MDHEN and SYDVKM. CDR3 length equals 13 residues. For the CDR3, the DNA is TGTGCCAGCACTCCGGGGTGGGCAGTCGAGCAGTACTTC. Protein sequence: CASTPGWAVEQYF. Together with reference TRBV28 and TRBJ2-7, the CDR3 gives the full variable domain: DVKVTQSSRYLVKRTGEKVFLECVQDMDHENMFWYRQDPGLGLRLIYFSYDVKMKEKGDIPEGYSVSREKKERFSLILESASTNQTSMYLCASTPGWAVEQYFGPGTRLTVT.

This chain links TRBV27 with TRBJ2-3, with D maybe TRBD2 (6 bases). With 3 bases removed from V and 5 bases from J, the gap between germline ends came to 15 bases. Germline V gene data show CDR1 as MNHEY and CDR2 as SMNVEV (reference sequence). This CDR3 has 15 residues. CDR3 in DNA: TGTGCCAGCAGTTTGGCGGGGCGGGCGGGAGATACGCAGTATTTT. Protein product: CASSLAGRAGDTQYF.